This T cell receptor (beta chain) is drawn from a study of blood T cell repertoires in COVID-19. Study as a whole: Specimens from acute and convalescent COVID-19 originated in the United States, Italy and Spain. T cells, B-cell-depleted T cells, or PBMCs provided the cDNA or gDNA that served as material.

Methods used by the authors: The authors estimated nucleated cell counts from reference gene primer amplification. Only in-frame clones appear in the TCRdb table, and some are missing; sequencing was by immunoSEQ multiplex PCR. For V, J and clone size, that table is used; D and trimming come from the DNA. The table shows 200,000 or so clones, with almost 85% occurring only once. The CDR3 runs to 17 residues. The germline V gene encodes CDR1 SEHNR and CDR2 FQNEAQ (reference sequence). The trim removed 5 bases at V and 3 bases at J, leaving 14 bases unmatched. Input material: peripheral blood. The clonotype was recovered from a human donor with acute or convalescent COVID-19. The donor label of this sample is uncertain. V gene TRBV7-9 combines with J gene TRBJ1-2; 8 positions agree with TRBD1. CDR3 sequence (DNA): TGTGCCAGCAGCCCTTCTCGTTCTGGACAGGGCGACTATGGCTACACCTTC. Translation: CASSPSRSGQGDYGYTF.